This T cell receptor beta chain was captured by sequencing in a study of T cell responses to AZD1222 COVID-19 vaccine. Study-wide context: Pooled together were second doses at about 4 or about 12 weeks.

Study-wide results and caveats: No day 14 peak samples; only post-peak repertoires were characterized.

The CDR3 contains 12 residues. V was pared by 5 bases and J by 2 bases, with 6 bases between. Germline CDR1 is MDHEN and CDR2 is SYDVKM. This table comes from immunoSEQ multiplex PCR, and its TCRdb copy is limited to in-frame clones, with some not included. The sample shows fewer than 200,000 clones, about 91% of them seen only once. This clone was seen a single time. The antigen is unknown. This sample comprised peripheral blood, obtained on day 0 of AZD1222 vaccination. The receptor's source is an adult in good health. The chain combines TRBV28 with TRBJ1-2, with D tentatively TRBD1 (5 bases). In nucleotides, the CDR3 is TGTGCCAGCAGTCGGGGGAACTATGGCTACACCTTC. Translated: CASSRGNYGYTF.